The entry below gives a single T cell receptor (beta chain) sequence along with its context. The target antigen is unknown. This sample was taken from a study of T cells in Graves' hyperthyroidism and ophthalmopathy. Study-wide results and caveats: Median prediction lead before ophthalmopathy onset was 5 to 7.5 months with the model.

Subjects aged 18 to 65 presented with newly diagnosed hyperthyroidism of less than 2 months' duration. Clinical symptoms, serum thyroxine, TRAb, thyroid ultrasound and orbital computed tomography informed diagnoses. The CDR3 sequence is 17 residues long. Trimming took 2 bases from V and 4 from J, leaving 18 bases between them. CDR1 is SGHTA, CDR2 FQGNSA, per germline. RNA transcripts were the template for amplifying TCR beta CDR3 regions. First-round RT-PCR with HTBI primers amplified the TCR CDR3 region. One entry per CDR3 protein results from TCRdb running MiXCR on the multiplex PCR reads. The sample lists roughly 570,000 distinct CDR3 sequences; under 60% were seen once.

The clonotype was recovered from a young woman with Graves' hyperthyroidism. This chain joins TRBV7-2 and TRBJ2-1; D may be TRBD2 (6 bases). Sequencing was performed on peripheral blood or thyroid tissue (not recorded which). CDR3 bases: TGTGCCAGCAGCTTATTAACGAGCGGGCCGAAGTACAATGAGCAGTTCTTC. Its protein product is CASSLLTSGPKYNEQFF.